The rows below give T cell receptor beta chains drawn from one sample of a study of siplizumab effects on memory and regulatory T cells. Data came from immunoSEQ multiplex PCR; TCRdb stores just in-frame clones and leaves some out. The sample has roughly 100,000 clones; approximately 94% are singletons. Sequencing was done on a sample of CD4+ T cells sorted from blood. The source is a human donor in good health. CDR3s leave out the opening cysteine and the closing phenylalanine or tryptophan. Expanded clones get a size class; other rows say once, few or many, or leave the size out.

v_call: TRBV28
clone_size: -
cdr3_length: 9
cdr3_aa: ASGVHNEQF

v_call: TRBV4-1
clone_size: -
cdr3_length: 14
cdr3_aa: ASSRSWGSSNQPQH

v_call: TRBV5-4
clone_size: -
cdr3_length: 13
cdr3_aa: ASSLTSGDTDTQY

v_call: TRBV9
clone_size: -
cdr3_length: 12
cdr3_aa: ASSVEVGQETQY

v_call: TRBV30
clone_size: -
cdr3_length: 12
cdr3_aa: AWGQGNSNQPQH

v_call: TRBV7-9
clone_size: once
cdr3_length: 11
cdr3_aa: ASTHTNTGELF

v_call: TRBV29-1
clone_size: -
cdr3_length: 12
cdr3_aa: SVVDRGKDEKLF

v_call: TRBV15
clone_size: -
cdr3_length: 14
cdr3_aa: ATSRDGNRGNQPQH

v_call: TRBV9
clone_size: -
cdr3_length: 14
cdr3_aa: ASSVAQNANTGELF

v_call: TRBV30
clone_size: -
cdr3_length: 11
cdr3_aa: ATTTGGIYGYT

v_call: TRBV6-1
clone_size: once
cdr3_length: 11
cdr3_aa: ASRLSGNDGYT

v_call: TRBV30
clone_size: -
cdr3_length: 9
cdr3_aa: AAWAKETQY

v_call: TRBV25-1
clone_size: -
cdr3_length: 10
cdr3_aa: ASSAWRSEAF

v_call: TRBV7-9
clone_size: -
cdr3_length: 11
cdr3_aa: ASSLSPGYGYT

v_call: TRBV7-9
clone_size: -
cdr3_length: 16
cdr3_aa: ASSPGRGAGGATYEQY